This paragraph covers one T cell receptor (beta chain) sequence. Its specificity is unknown. cDNA synthesis used the whole RNA isolate, giving expressed TCRB sequences. This table comes from immunoSEQ multiplex PCR, and its TCRdb copy is limited to in-frame clones, with some not included. The sample lists hundreds of thousands of clones; 25% to 35% were seen once. CDR3 length: 14 amino acids. V lost 2 bases to trimming and J lost 7 bases, with 17 bases between them. Germline V gene sequence: CDR1 GTSNPN, CDR2 SVGIG (reference sequence). The data are from a study of beta chain features in type 1 diabetes. General study points: When Type 1 diabetes patients were examined, their TCRB CDR3s proved moderately but significantly shorter in all four CD4+ subsets.

J is TRBJ1-1 and V is TRBV30; D gene unclear. Sequences were obtained from naive CD4+ T cells from blood. This receptor was taken from a man younger than 35 in good health. In DNA, the CDR3 is TGTGCCTGGAGTCCTCGAGGGCTTTGGGGTGAAGCTTTCTTT. Translation: CAWSPRGLWGEAFF.